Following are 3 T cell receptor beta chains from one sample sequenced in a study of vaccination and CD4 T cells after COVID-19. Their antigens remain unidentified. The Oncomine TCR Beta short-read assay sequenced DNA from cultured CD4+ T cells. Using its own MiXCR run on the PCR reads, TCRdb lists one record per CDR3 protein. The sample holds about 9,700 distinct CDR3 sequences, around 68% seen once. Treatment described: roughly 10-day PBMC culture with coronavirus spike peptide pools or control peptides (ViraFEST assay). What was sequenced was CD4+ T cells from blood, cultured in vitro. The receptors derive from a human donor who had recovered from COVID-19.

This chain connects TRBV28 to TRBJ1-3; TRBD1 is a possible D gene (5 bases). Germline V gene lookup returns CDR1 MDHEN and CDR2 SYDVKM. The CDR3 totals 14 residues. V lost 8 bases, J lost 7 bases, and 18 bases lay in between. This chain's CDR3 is CASRPQGARNTIYF. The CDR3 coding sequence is TGTGCCAGCCGCCCCCAGGGAGCTCGGAACACCATATATTTT.

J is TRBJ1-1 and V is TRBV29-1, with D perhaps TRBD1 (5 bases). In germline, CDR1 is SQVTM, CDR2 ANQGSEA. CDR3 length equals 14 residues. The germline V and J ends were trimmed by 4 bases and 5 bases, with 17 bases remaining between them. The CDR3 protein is CSVGGGTGGTEAFF. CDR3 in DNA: TGCAGCGTTGGGGGCGGGACTGGAGGGACTGAAGCTTTCTTT.

DNA of the CDR3: TGCAGTGCTAGAGCCCAAACAGGGGGCAATCAGCCCCAGCATTTT. Protein product: CSARAQTGGNQPQHF. This chain connects TRBV20-1 to TRBJ1-5; the match to TRBD1 covers 7 bases. CDR3 length equals 15 residues. Trimming at V came to 1 base and at J to 2 bases, leaving 5 bases not matched to a gene. Germline V gene data show CDR1 as DFQATT and CDR2 as SNEGSKA (reference sequence).